The 15 T cell receptor beta chains reported below all come from one sample, sequenced in a study of blood T cell repertoires in COVID-19. Data came from immunoSEQ multiplex PCR; TCRdb stores just in-frame clones and leaves some out. The data show some 250,000 clones, with about four fifths seen just once and approximately 5.4% held by the top ten. Material: peripheral blood. The receptors derive from an older man with acute or convalescent COVID-19.

The rearrangement joins TRBV11-1 to TRBJ1-1, with 9 bases fitting TRBD1. Germline values: CDR1 SGHAT, CDR2 FQDESV (reference sequence). V dropped 5 bases and J dropped 3; count of bases not matched to a gene: 7. This CDR3 has 15 residues. CDR3 nucleotides: TGTGCCAGCAGCGACACAGGGGGCGCCGACACTGAAGCTTTCTTT. Translation: CASSDTGGADTEAFF. The full variable domain, completed using reference TRBV11-1 and TRBJ1-1, is EAEVAQSPRYKITEKSQAVAFWCDPISGHATLYWYRQILGQGPELLVQFQDESVVDDSQLPKDRFSAERLKGVDSTLKIQPAELGDSAMYLCASSDTGGADTEAFFGQGTRLTVV.

The chain recombines TRBV3-1 (or the pseudogene TRBV3-2) with TRBJ1-1; D call uncertain. Germline V gives CDR1 LGHDT, CDR2 YNNKEL (reference sequence). The CDR3 has 13 residues. Between the trimmed V and J ends, which lost 5 bases and 5 bases, there was a span of 12 bases. The CDR3 DNA follows: TGTGCCAGCAGCTACCGGGATGTAACTGAAGCTTTCTTT. It yields the protein CASSYRDVTEAFF.

Remarks on this clone: Additional DNA sequences in this sample encode the identical CDR3. The chain combines TRBV5-1 with TRBJ1-3; perhaps TRBD1 as D (6 bases). The germline V gene has CDR1 SGHRS and CDR2 YFSETQ. This CDR3 is 16 amino acids long. V was clipped by 1 base and J by 1 base, with 12 bases between them. CDR3 bases: TGCGCCAGCAGCTTGCAGGGGTCGATTTCTGGAAACACCATATATTTT. Protein: CASSLQGSISGNTIYF.

The CDR3 region is CASSLGQGEMNTEAFF. Here the CDR3 DNA reads TGTGCCAGCAGCTTAGGACAGGGGGAGATGAACACTGAAGCTTTCTTT. The V call is TRBV7-9, the J call TRBJ1-1; 9 bases line up with TRBD1. The germline CDR1 and CDR2 sequences are SEHNR and FQNEAQ (reference sequence). This CDR3 comprises 16 residues. Trimming cost V 1 base and J 0 bases; bases outside gene matches: 3.

The rearrangement joins TRBV5-8 to TRBJ2-7, with 8 bases lining up with TRBD1. V shed 0 bases, J shed 0 bases, and the junction held 2 bases outside the gene matches. The V gene's germline CDR1 is SGHTS and CDR2 YDEGEE. The CDR3 is 15 amino acids. CDR3 residues: CASSLGGQGSYEQYF. The CDR3 bases are TGTGCCAGCAGCTTGGGCGGACAGGGCTCCTACGAGCAGTACTTC.

The rearrangement links TRBV28 to TRBJ2-1; 10 bases match TRBD2. The CDR3 has 14 residues. With 4 bases clipped from V and 9 bases from J, the junction kept 6 bases outside the gene matches. Per the germline V gene, CDR1 is MDHEN and CDR2 is SYDVKM. The DNA for the CDR3 is TGTGCCAGCAGTTCAGCGGGAGGGCCGACTGAGCAGTTCTTC. This codes for CASSSAGGPTEQFF. The full variable domain, completed using reference TRBV28 and TRBJ2-1, is DVKVTQSSRYLVKRTGEKVFLECVQDMDHENMFWYRQDPGLGLRLIYFSYDVKMKEKGDIPEGYSVSREKKERFSLILESASTNQTSMYLCASSSAGGPTEQFFGPGTRLTVL.

This clone was counted only a few times. The CDR3 sequence is CASSRDRGSSGNTIYF. CDR3 DNA sequence: TGTGCCAGCAGCCGGGACAGGGGATCCTCTGGAAACACCATATATTTT. The chain couples TRBV3-1 (or the pseudogene TRBV3-2) to TRBJ1-3, with 10 bases aligning to TRBD1. Germline CDR1 reads LGHDT; CDR2 reads YNNKEL (reference sequence). Trimming cost V 4 bases and J 0 bases; bases outside gene matches: 3. CDR3 length equals 16 residues.

This clone ranks as medium-sized. V is TRBV5-4 and J is TRBJ2-3; 9 bases are shared with TRBD2. CDR3 length: 15 amino acids. J lost 3 bases, V lost 4 bases, and 6 bases had no gene match. Germline V lookup: CDR1 SGHNT, CDR2 YYREEE (reference sequence). The CDR3 sequence: CASSVAGVQTDTQYF. In nucleotides, the CDR3 is TGTGCCAGCAGCGTAGCGGGAGTACAGACAGATACGCAGTATTTT. The entire variable domain, with the rest obtained from reference TRBV5-4 and TRBJ2-3, is as follows: ETGVTQSPTHLIKTRGQQVTLRCSSQSGHNTVSWYQQALGQGPQFIFQYYREEENGRGNFPPRFSGLQFPNYSSELNVNALELDDSALYLCASSVAGVQTDTQYFGPGTRLTVL.

CDR3 residues: CASTRGDAGNTIYF. CDR3 nucleotides: TGTGCCAGCACCAGGGGGGATGCAGGAAACACCATATATTTT. This chain connects TRBV7-9 to TRBJ1-3; 7 nucleotides agree with TRBD1. CDR1 is SEHNR, CDR2 FQNEAQ, per germline (reference sequence). J lost 4 bases, V lost 7 bases, and 7 bases had no gene match. This CDR3 comprises 14 residues.

The genes are TRBV19 and TRBJ2-7; TRBD1 aligns across 10 bases. From germline, CDR1 is LNHDA and CDR2 SQIVND (reference sequence). This CDR3 is built from 12 residues. Trimming cost V 6 bases and J 7 bases; bases outside gene matches: 3. CDR3 bases: TGTGCCAGTAGCGACAGGGGGCAAGAGCAGTACTTC. Translated: CASSDRGQEQYF.

The chain has TRBV5-6 and TRBJ2-5; TRBD1 aligns across 9 bases. From germline, CDR1 is SGHDT and CDR2 YYEEEE. V lost 4 bases to trimming and J lost 5 bases; unmatched junction nucleotides: 12. The CDR3 is made up of 16 amino acids. The CDR3 reads CASSLTGGARGETQYF. The CDR3 nucleotides are TGTGCCAGCAGCCTCACAGGGGGCGCAAGGGGGGAGACCCAGTACTTC.

This clone was seen more than once but under ten times. This chain links TRBV28 with TRBJ2-7; TRBD1 matches at 10 bases. The V gene's germline CDR1 is MDHEN and CDR2 SYDVKM. Trimming took 6 bases from V and 1 from J; bases not matched to a gene: 3. The CDR3 totals 14 residues. CDR3 nucleotides: TGTGCCAGCAGACGGACAGGGGGGTCCTACGAGCAGTACTTC. It yields the protein CASRRTGGSYEQYF.

The chain is built from TRBV11-3 and TRBJ2-7; D possibly corresponds to TRBD2 (6 bases). V was shortened by 5 bases and J by 2 bases, with 16 bases between the two germline ends. CDR1 and CDR2 (germline): SGHNT, YENEEA. This CDR3 has 15 amino acids. CDR3 sequence: CASSAAAEGPYEQYF. CDR3 coding DNA: TGTGCCAGCAGCGCTGCTGCGGAGGGCCCCTACGAGCAGTACTTC.

J is TRBJ2-1 and V is TRBV5-1, with 10 bases fitting TRBD2. With 0 bases clipped from V and 6 bases from J, the junction kept 3 bases outside the gene matches. CDR3 length: 15 amino acids. CDR1 SGHRS and CDR2 YFSETQ come from the germline V gene. CDR3 coding DNA: TGCGCCAGCAGCTTGGAACTAGCGGGGCCCAATGAGCAGTTCTTC. It codes for CASSLELAGPNEQFF.

The genes are TRBV29-1 and TRBJ1-3; TRBD1 matches at 9 bases. V lost 4 bases and J lost 3; bases outside the gene matches: 4. This CDR3 contains 14 residues. Looked up from germline, CDR1 is SQVTM and CDR2 is ANQGSEA. This CDR3 reads CSVGDRARGNTIYF. The CDR3 DNA is TGCAGCGTTGGGGACAGGGCTCGTGGAAACACCATATATTTT.